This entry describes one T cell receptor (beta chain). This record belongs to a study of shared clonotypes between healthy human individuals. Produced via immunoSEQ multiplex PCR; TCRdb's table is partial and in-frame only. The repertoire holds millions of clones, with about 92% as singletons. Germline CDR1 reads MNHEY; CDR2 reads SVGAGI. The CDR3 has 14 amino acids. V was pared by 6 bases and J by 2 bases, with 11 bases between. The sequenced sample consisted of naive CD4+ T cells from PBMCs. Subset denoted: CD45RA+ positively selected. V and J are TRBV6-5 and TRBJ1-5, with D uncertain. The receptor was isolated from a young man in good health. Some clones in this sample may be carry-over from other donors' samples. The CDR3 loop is CASRTAGGNQPQHF. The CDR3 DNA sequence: TGTGCCAGCAGGACCGCAGGTGGCAATCAGCCCCAGCATTTT.